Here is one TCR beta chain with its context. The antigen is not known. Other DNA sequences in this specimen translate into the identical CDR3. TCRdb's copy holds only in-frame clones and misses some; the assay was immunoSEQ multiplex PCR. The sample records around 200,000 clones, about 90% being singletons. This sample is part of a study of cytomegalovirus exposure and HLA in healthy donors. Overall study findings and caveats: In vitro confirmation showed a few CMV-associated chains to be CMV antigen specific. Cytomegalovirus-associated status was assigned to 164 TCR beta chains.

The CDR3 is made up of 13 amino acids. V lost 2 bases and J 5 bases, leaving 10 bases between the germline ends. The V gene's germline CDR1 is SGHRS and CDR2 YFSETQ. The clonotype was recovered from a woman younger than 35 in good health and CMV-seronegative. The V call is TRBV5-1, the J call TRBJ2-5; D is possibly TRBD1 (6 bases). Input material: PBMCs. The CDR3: CASSLQGPETQYF. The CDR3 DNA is TGCGCCAGCAGCTTACAGGGTCCGGAGACCCAGTACTTC. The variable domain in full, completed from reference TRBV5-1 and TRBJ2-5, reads KAGVTQTPRYLIKTRGQQVTLSCSPISGHRSVSWYQQTPGQGLQFLFEYFSETQRNKGNFPGRFSGRQFSNSRSEMNVSTLELGDSALYLCASSLQGPETQYFGPGTRLLVL.